This T cell receptor (beta chain) was captured by sequencing in a study of blood T cell repertoires in COVID-19. Study details: Collection of acute and convalescent COVID-19 samples took place in the United States, Italy and Spain.

In the authors' methods: Amplified reference gene primers provided the basis for estimating nucleated cell counts. Here immunoSEQ multiplex PCR was the method, and the copy in TCRdb shows in-frame clones only, minus some. V, J and clone size are those of that table, while D and trimming were read from the DNA. The sample comprises about 91,000 clones, 75% to 85% of which are singletons, and roughly 24% rests with the top ten. This clone occurred a few times. The V gene's germline CDR1 is SGHRS and CDR2 YFSETQ. V lost 4 bases and J 9 bases, leaving 11 bases between the germline ends. CDR3 length: 12 residues.

The clonotype was recovered from a man aged 65 to 79 with acute or convalescent COVID-19. The sample was peripheral blood. V and J are TRBV5-1 and TRBJ2-1, with D uncertain. In DNA form, the CDR3 reads TGCGCCAGCAGCCAGGAAGGAACTGAGCAGTTCTTC. This codes for CASSQEGTEQFF.